A selection of T cell receptor beta chains follows, all from one sample in a study of blood T cell repertoires in COVID-19. Sequencing used immunoSEQ multiplex PCR; TCRdb keeps in-frame clones, though not all of them. The data contain about 480,000 clones, around nine tenths of them seen just once; the ten biggest clones take up almost 2%. Specimen: PBMCs or T cells enriched from blood (not recorded which). The receptors were sampled from a woman under 30 with acute COVID-19. The CDR3 runs from the conserved cysteine through the conserved F or W. The order of the fields is V gene, CDR3 protein.

TRBV14,CASSHILAVGTDTQYF
TRBV3-1/TRBV3-2,CASSQSDEQFF
TRBV6-5,CASSSSGLVNEQYF
TRBV28,CASSSRGGRNQPQHF
TRBV14,CASSLGVHNYGYTF
TRBV7-9,CASSPVLAGIGDTQYF
TRBV7-9,CASSFLEGPNEQFF
TRBV2,CASSQAGGPYEQYF
TRBV9,CASSEAGGHTYEQYF
TRBV29-1,CSVGGGRGYTF
TRBV9,CASSVDAGVGQPQHF
TRBV7-2,CASSLRHGINTGELFF
TRBV19,CASSITSGSRNEQFF
TRBV5-1,CASSLGPGLAGTGELFF
TRBV5-1,CASQSDNIRNSPLHF
TRBV3-1/TRBV3-2,CASSQNRVGNSPLHF
TRBV18,CASSPGLAGWETQYF